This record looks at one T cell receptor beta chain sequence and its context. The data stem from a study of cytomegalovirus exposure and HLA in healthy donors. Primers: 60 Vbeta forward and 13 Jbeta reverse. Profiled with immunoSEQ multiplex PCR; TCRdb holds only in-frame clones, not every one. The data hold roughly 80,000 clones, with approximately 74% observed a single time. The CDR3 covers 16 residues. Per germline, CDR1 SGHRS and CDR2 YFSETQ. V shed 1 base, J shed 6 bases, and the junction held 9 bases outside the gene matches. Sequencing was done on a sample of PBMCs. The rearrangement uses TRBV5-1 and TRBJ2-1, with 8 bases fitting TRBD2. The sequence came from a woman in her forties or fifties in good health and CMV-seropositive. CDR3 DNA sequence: TGCGCCAGCAGCTTGATCGGGACGGGAGGGACCAATGAGCAGTTCTTC. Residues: CASSLIGTGGTNEQFF.